Listed below are T cell receptor beta chains from one sample, sequenced in a study of blood T cell repertoires in COVID-19. Clones were read by immunoSEQ multiplex PCR, and TCRdb kept only the in-frame ones, dropping some. In the table there are 120,000 to 150,000 clones, roughly 86% of which are singletons. The sequencing input was peripheral blood. These receptors were obtained from a human donor in a cohort sampled during active COVID-19. Each CDR3 is given with its conserved first and last residue. The order of the fields is J gene, V gene, D gene, clone size, CDR3 DNA, CDR3 protein. A D gene is named only where the DNA matches it firmly. The size of a clone is reported for some rows only, either as once, few or many, or as a class for expanded clones.

J: TRBJ2-1
V: TRBV27
D: TRBD1
size: once
DNA: TGTGCCAGCAGTCCCAGACAGGGAAGGGGCGACAATGAGCAGTTCTTC
CDR3: CASSPRQGRGDNEQFF

J: TRBJ2-1
V: TRBV23-1
D: TRBD2
size: -
DNA: TGCGCCAGCAGTCCGTCGGGTAGCGGGATACCCTCCAATGAGCAGTTCTTC
CDR3: CASSPSGSGIPSNEQFF

J: TRBJ2-2
V: TRBV7-6
D: -
size: -
DNA: TGTGCCAGCAGCTCCCTTACACAGGGATCCGGGGAGCTGTTTTTT
CDR3: CASSSLTQGSGELFF

J: TRBJ2-7
V: TRBV6-5
D: -
size: -
DNA: TGTGCCAGCAGTTATGTGTCTAGCCGACCCTACGAGCAGTACTTC
CDR3: CASSYVSSRPYEQYF

J: TRBJ1-4
V: TRBV29-1
D: -
size: -
DNA: TGCAGCGCCCAGGGTAGTGGTAATGAAAAACTGTTTTTT
CDR3: CSAQGSGNEKLFF

J: TRBJ2-3
V: TRBV7-6
D: -
size: -
DNA: TGTGCCAGCAGCTTAAAGGCTAGCGGCACAGATACGCAGTATTTT
CDR3: CASSLKASGTDTQYF

J: TRBJ2-1
V: TRBV9
D: TRBD2
size: -
DNA: TGTGCCAGCAGCGTAGCTAGCGGGGGGCTCTCGGATGAGCAGTTCTTC
CDR3: CASSVASGGLSDEQFF

J: TRBJ2-3
V: TRBV11-2
D: TRBD1
size: -
DNA: TGTGCCAGCAGTCCGGGACAGGGGACAGATACGCAGTATTTT
CDR3: CASSPGQGTDTQYF

J: TRBJ1-3
V: TRBV15
D: -
size: few
DNA: TGTGCCACCCGGCCGACCGGCGGCTCTGGAAACACCATATATTTT
CDR3: CATRPTGGSGNTIYF

J: TRBJ2-2
V: TRBV5-5
D: -
size: -
DNA: TGTGCCAGCAGCTTGCGTCGTGGTCAGTCCGGGGAGCTGTTTTTT
CDR3: CASSLRRGQSGELFF

J: TRBJ2-2
V: TRBV3-1/TRBV3-2
D: -
size: -
DNA: TGTGCCAGCAGCCAATACACGGGGAACACCGGGGAGCTGTTTTTT
CDR3: CASSQYTGNTGELFF

J: TRBJ2-5
V: TRBV18
D: TRBD1
size: -
DNA: TGTGCCAGCTCACCCCTGACAGGGGGAGAGACCCAGTACTTC
CDR3: CASSPLTGGETQYF

J: TRBJ2-7
V: TRBV5-4
D: TRBD1
size: -
DNA: TGTGCCAGCAGCTTTCCAGGGACAGGGCCAAACGAGCAGTACTTC
CDR3: CASSFPGTGPNEQYF

J: TRBJ2-1
V: TRBV18
D: TRBD2
size: -
DNA: TGTGCCAGCTCCCGGGCGGGGGGGTTCAACAATGAGCAGTTCTTC
CDR3: CASSRAGGFNNEQFF

J: TRBJ1-1
V: TRBV28
D: -
size: -
DNA: TGTGCCAGCAGTTTTGGACACAAGAACACTGAAGCTTTCTTT
CDR3: CASSFGHKNTEAFF

J: TRBJ1-2
V: TRBV6-1
D: TRBD1
size: few
DNA: TGTGCCAGCAGTGAAGGATGGGGACAGGGGGCGCTTGGCTACACCTTC
CDR3: CASSEGWGQGALGYTF

J: TRBJ2-7
V: TRBV2
D: TRBD1
size: -
DNA: TGTGCCAGCAGTTGGGACAGGGACTCGGGGGAGCAGTACTTC
CDR3: CASSWDRDSGEQYF

J: TRBJ2-7
V: TRBV21-1
D: -
size: -
DNA: TGTGCCAGCACCGCGAGAGAGAGGGATCCCTACGAGCAGTACTTC
CDR3: CASTARERDPYEQYF

J: TRBJ2-5
V: TRBV7-8
D: -
size: -
DNA: TGTGCCAGCAGCTCGGTAACTTTCAGGGCTAAAGAGACCCAGTACTTC
CDR3: CASSSVTFRAKETQYF

J: TRBJ1-3
V: TRBV28
D: -
size: -
DNA: TGTGCCAGCAGTTTATGGGGAGTAGGGAAATCTGGAAACACCATATATTTT
CDR3: CASSLWGVGKSGNTIYF